This TCR beta chain was obtained from a study of spatial heterogeneity in lung cancer. V lost 5 bases and J lost 8; bases outside the gene matches: 6. CDR3 length: 12 amino acids. Germline CDR1 is DFQATT and CDR2 is SNEGSKA (reference sequence). TCRdb redid the calling of the 5' RACE reads with MiXCR, one entry per CDR3 protein. Among over 90,000 distinct CDR3 sequences listed, roughly 9.5% were seen once. As for time point: sample taken at primary tumor resection. Whole RNA, isolated from tumor, nontumor lung or frozen PBMC, was sequenced without prior sorting. In this sample, this clonotype turned up a few times.

The TCR was taken from a male donor with early-stage non-small cell lung cancer. The source material was PBMCs, sampled at surgery. The J gene is TRBJ2-1, the V gene TRBV20-1; TRBD2 matches at 7 bases. The CDR3 nucleotides are TGCAGTGCTTGGGGGGGAGGCCATGAGCAGTTCTTC. This gives the protein CSAWGGGHEQFF.